The rows below give T cell receptor beta chains drawn from one sample of a study of blood T cell repertoires in COVID-19. Sequencing was performed with immunoSEQ multiplex PCR; in TCRdb, only in-frame clones are kept and a portion is missing. The data show about 27,000 clones, over 75% seen once. Input material: peripheral blood. These receptors were obtained from a woman between 50 and 59 years old with active COVID-19. CDR3s include the opening cysteine and the closing phenylalanine or tryptophan. A D gene is named only where the DNA matches it firmly. Size values are once, few and many counts, or a class for expanded clones, and some rows have none.

-,TRBD1,TRBV2,TRBJ1-1,TGTGCCAGCAGTGAGGGACAGGGGGTACCTAACTCTTTCTTT,CASSEGQGVPNSFF
-,-,TRBV30,TRBJ2-1,TGTGCCTGGACCAACAGGTTTGGGCAGTTCTTC,CAWTNRFGQFF
-,TRBD2,TRBV5-1,TRBJ2-7,TGCGCCAGCAGCTTGGGGACTAGCGGGAGGGCCTACGAGCAGTACTTC,CASSLGTSGRAYEQYF
once,-,TRBV7-9,TRBJ2-7,TGTGCCAGCAGCTTAGCGCAGGACTACGAGCAGTACTTC,CASSLAQDYEQYF
few,-,TRBV11-2,TRBJ2-7,TGTGCCAGCAGCTTAGGCGGGCGCGACGAGCAGTACTTC,CASSLGGRDEQYF
-,TRBD2,TRBV11-2,TRBJ2-2,TGTGCCAGCCGCGGACTAGCGGCCGAGAACACCGGGGAGCTGTTTTTT,CASRGLAAENTGELFF
-,-,TRBV7-4,TRBJ1-5,TGTGCCAGCAGCTTAGCGAAGTACTGTAATCAGCCCCAGCATTTT,CASSLAKYCNQPQHF
-,TRBD1,TRBV19,TRBJ1-3,TGTGCCAGTAGTGGGAGACAGGGGACCGTCTCTGGAAACACCATATATTTT,CASSGRQGTVSGNTIYF
-,-,TRBV27,TRBJ1-2,TGTGCCAGCAGTAAACAGGGCGCTAACTATGGCTACACCTTC,CASSKQGANYGYTF
-,TRBD1,TRBV5-4,TRBJ1-4,TGTGCCAGCAGCCTACTAGACAGGGGGGATAATGAAAAACTGTTTTTT,CASSLLDRGDNEKLFF
-,-,TRBV7-9,TRBJ2-1,TGTGCCAGCAGCTTAGAGTTGGACCAAGAAGGGGCGTACAATGAGCAGTTCTTC,CASSLELDQEGAYNEQFF